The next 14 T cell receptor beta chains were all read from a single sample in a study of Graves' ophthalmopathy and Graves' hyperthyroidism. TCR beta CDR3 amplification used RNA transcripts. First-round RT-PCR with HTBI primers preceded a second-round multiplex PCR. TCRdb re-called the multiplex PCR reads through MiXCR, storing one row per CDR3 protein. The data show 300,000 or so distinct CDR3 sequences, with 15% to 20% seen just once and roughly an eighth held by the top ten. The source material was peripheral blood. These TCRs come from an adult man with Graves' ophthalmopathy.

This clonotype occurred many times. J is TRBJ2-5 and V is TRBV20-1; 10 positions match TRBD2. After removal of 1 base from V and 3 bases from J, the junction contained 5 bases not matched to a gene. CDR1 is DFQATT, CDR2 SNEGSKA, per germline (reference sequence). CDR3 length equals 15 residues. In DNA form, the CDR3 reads TGCAGTGCTAGAGTTGGGACTAGCGCCGAAGAGACCCAGTACTTC. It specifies CSARVGTSAEETQYF.

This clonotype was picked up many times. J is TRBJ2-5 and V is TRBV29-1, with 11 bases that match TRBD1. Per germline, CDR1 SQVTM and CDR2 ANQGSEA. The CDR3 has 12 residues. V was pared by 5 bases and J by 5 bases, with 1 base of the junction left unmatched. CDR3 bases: TGCAGCGTTAGGACAGGGGGCGAGACCCAGTACTTC. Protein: CSVRTGGETQYF. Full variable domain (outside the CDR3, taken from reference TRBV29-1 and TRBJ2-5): SAVISQKPSRDICQRGTSLTIQCQVDSQVTMMFWYRQQPGQSLTLIATANQGSEATYESGFVIDKFPISRPNLTFSTLTVSNMSPEDSSIYLCSVRTGGETQYFGPGTRLLVL.

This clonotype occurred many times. The CDR3 is CASSEWGAGGYTF. For the CDR3, the DNA is TGTGCCAGCAGTGAATGGGGGGCGGGCGGCTACACCTTC. The chain couples TRBV6-1 to TRBJ1-2; a possible D gene is TRBD1 (6 bases). The length of the CDR3 is 13 residues. V lost 2 bases and J lost 8, with 12 bases in between. Per the germline V gene, CDR1 is MNHNS and CDR2 is SASEGT.

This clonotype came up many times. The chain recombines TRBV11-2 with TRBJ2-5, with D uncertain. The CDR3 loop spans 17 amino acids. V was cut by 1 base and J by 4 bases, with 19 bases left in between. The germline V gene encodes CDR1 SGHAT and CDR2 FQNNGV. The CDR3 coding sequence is TGTGCCAGCAGCTTAGGTGTAGTTGCGGAGTATCTAGAGACCCAGTACTTC. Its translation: CASSLGVVAEYLETQYF.

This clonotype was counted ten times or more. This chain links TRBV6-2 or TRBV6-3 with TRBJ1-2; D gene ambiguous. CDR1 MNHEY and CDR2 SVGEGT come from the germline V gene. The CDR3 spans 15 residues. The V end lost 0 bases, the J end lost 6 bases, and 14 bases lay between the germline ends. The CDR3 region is CASSYSPRSGDGYTF. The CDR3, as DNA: TGTGCCAGCAGTTACTCTCCCAGGTCCGGCGATGGCTACACCTTC.

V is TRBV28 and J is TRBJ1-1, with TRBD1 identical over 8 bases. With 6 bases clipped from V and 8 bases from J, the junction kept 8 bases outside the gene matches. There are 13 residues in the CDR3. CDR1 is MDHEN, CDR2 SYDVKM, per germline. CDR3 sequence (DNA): TGTGCCAGCAGCCCAGGGGGCCTTGGGGAAGCTTTCTTT. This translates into CASSPGGLGEAFF.

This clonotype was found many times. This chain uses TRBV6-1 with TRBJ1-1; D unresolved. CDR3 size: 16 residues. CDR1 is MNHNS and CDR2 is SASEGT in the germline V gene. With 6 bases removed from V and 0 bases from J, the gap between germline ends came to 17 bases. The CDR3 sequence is CASRPAGYLMNTEAFF. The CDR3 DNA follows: TGTGCCAGCAGGCCCGCAGGTTACCTCATGAACACTGAAGCTTTCTTT.

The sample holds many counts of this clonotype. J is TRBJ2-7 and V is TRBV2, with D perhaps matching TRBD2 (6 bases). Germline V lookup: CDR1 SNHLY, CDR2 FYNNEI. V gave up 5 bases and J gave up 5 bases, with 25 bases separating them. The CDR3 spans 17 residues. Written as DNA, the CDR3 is TGTGCCAGCAGTACCACCCTGAGACTAGATAAGCTCCACGAGCAGTACTTC. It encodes CASSTTLRLDKLHEQYF.

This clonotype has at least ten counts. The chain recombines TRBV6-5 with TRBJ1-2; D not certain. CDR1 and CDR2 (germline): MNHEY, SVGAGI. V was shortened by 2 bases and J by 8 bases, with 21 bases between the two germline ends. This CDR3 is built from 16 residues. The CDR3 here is CASSYTERGGTKGYTF. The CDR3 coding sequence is TGTGCCAGCAGTTACACAGAACGGGGAGGAACGAAGGGCTACACCTTC.

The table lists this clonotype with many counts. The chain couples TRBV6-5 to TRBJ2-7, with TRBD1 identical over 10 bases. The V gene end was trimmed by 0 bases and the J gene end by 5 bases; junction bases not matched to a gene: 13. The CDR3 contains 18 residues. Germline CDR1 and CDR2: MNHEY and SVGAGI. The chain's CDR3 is CASSYSIGTGASGNEQYF. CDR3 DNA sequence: TGTGCCAGCAGTTACTCGATCGGGACAGGGGCGTCGGGGAACGAGCAGTACTTC.

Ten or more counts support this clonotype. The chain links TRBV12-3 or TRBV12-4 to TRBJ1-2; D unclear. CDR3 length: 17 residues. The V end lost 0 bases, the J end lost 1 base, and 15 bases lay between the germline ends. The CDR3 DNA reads TGTGCCAGCAGTTTAGCGTCACCCGGACCACTTAACTATGGCTACACCTTC. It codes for CASSLASPGPLNYGYTF.

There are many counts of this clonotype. The CDR3 region has the DNA TGTGCCAGCAGCTTAGATGGGGGCCGAGGAGAAGAGCAGTTCTTC. It yields the protein CASSLDGGRGEEQFF. This chain links TRBV11-3 with TRBJ2-1, with D possibly matching TRBD1 (6 bases). Germline CDR1 is SGHNT and CDR2 is YENEEA. The CDR3 loop spans 15 amino acids. V lost 0 bases and J 10 bases, leaving 16 bases between the germline ends.

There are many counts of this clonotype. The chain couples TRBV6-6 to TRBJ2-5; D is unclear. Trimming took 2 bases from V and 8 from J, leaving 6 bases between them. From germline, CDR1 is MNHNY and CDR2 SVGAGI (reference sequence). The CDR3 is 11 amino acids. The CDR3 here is CASSYRVTQYF. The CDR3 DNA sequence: TGTGCCAGCAGTTACAGGGTAACCCAGTACTTC.

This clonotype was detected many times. Here the CDR3 DNA reads TGTGCCAGCAGTTACTCGCAAGGACCCTACGAGCAGTACTTC. Protein: CASSYSQGPYEQYF. The rearrangement links TRBV6-5 to TRBJ2-7; D remains unclear. V lost 0 bases and J lost 2, with 8 bases in between. The CDR3 runs to 14 residues. Germline loops: CDR1 MNHEY, CDR2 SVGAGI.